This T cell receptor (beta chain) appears in the sequencing data of a study of cytomegalovirus exposure and HLA in healthy donors. The table lists this clone with a few counts. The germline V gene encodes CDR1 LNHDA and CDR2 SQIVND (reference sequence). The ends were cut back, 7 bases at V and 7 bases at J, with 16 bases in the middle. This CDR3 is built from 14 residues. 13 Jbeta primers and 60 Vbeta primers were used for the PCR. Repertoires were generated with immunoSEQ multiplex PCR, while TCRdb's copy carries only in-frame clones and drops some. Among 150,000 to 170,000 clones listed, roughly 74% were seen once.

V usage is TRBV19 and J usage is TRBJ1-4; D uncertain. The clonotype comes from a man younger than 35 in good health and CMV-seronegative. Source material: PBMCs. The CDR3 region has the DNA TGTGCCAGTACTCTATACCGGGGTAGTGAAAAACTGTTTTTT. Translated: CASTLYRGSEKLFF.